The 17 T cell receptor beta chains below all came from one sample that was sequenced in a study of shared clonotypes between healthy human individuals. The repertoire was sequenced with immunoSEQ multiplex PCR; TCRdb's copy has only in-frame clones and lacks some. The table has some 980,000 clones, over 60% seen once. Sequenced input: memory CD4+ T cells sorted from blood. Subset defined: CD45RA-negative fraction. The receptors were gathered from a man aged 18-30 years in good health.

This clone was seen only once. This chain uses TRBV5-1 with TRBJ2-7, with TRBD1 matching over 11 bases. This CDR3 contains 17 residues. CDR1 and CDR2 from the germline V gene are SGHRS and YFSETQ. With V trimmed by 4 bases and J by 4 bases, 13 bases remained unmatched. CDR3 nucleotides: TGCGCCAGCAGCCCCCGTTCCCCCGGACAGGGGGCTTACGAGCAGTACTTC. This translates into CASSPRSPGQGAYEQYF.

The chain is built from TRBV4-1 and TRBJ1-4, with 8 bases matching TRBD1. The junction had 2 bases not matched to a gene; V was cut back by 1 base and J by 4 bases. Germline V lookup: CDR1 MGHRA, CDR2 YSYEKL. This CDR3 comprises 15 residues. In DNA form, the CDR3 reads TGCGCCAGCAGCCAAGTGGACAGGGATAATGAAAAACTGTTTTTT. Translation gives CASSQVDRDNEKLFF.

This sequence joins TRBV19 and TRBJ2-3, with 8 bases fitting TRBD1. Germline values: CDR1 LNHDA, CDR2 SQIVND (reference sequence). The CDR3 runs to 13 residues. V gave up 9 bases and J gave up 2 bases; unmatched junction bases: 4. The CDR3 DNA is TGTGCCAGCCAGGGGGCCAACACAGATACGCAGTATTTT. This translates into CASQGANTDTQYF.

Remarks on this clone: The sample has other DNA sequences that encode this CDR3 too. This chain connects TRBV27 to TRBJ1-1, with TRBD1 identical over 7 bases. J lost 3 bases, V lost 3 bases, and 4 bases had no gene match. The CDR3 is 14 amino acids. Germline loops: CDR1 MNHEY, CDR2 SMNVEV (reference sequence). The CDR3 loop reads CASSFRGADTEAFF. The CDR3 nucleotides read TGTGCCAGCAGTTTCAGGGGGGCCGACACTGAAGCTTTCTTT.

The chain recombines TRBV7-2 with TRBJ1-3, with D maybe TRBD1 (6 bases). Germline values: CDR1 SGHTA, CDR2 FQGNSA. This CDR3 contains 15 residues. Between the trimmed V and J ends, which lost 3 bases and 4 bases, there was a span of 13 bases. CDR3 sequence reads: CASSFGGGGGNTIYF. CDR3 bases: TGTGCCAGCAGCTTTGGAGGGGGTGGCGGAAACACCATATATTTT.

The J gene is TRBJ1-1, the V gene TRBV7-9; no reliable D call. Germline CDR1 is SEHNR and CDR2 is FQNEAQ (reference sequence). This CDR3 is built from 16 residues. Trimming stripped 1 base from V and 0 bases from J, with 12 bases between. CDR3 sequence: CASSLGNELMNTEAFF. The CDR3 coding sequence is TGTGCCAGCAGCTTAGGAAACGAACTTATGAACACTGAAGCTTTCTTT.

The gene calls are TRBV5-4 and TRBJ1-3; D might be TRBD1 (6 bases). The V end lost 4 bases, the J end lost 0 bases, and 11 bases lay between the germline ends. The germline V gene encodes CDR1 SGHNT and CDR2 YYREEE (reference sequence). This CDR3 contains 15 residues. CDR3 residues: CASSVTGYSGNTIYF. DNA of the CDR3: TGTGCCAGCAGCGTAACAGGGTACTCTGGAAACACCATATATTTT. Together with reference TRBV5-4 and TRBJ1-3, the CDR3 gives the full variable domain: ETGVTQSPTHLIKTRGQQVTLRCSSQSGHNTVSWYQQALGQGPQFIFQYYREEENGRGNFPPRFSGLQFPNYSSELNVNALELDDSALYLCASSVTGYSGNTIYFGEGSWLTVV.

This chain connects TRBV2 to TRBJ2-3, with TRBD1 matching over 7 bases. The CDR3 covers 14 residues. V shed 4 bases, J shed 4 bases, and the junction held 5 bases outside the gene matches. Germline CDR1 is SNHLY and CDR2 is FYNNEI. The DNA of the CDR3 is TGTGCCAGCAGTGGACAGGGTAGGGCAGATACGCAGTATTTT. Translation: CASSGQGRADTQYF.

The V call is TRBV5-6, the J call TRBJ1-1, with D perhaps TRBD1 (5 bases). Trimming took off 0 bases at V and 9 bases at J, with 12 bases between the two ends. This CDR3 is built from 13 residues. Germline loops: CDR1 SGHDT, CDR2 YYEEEE. DNA of the CDR3: TGTGCCAGCAGCTTGGGGGGGAGGGCCCAAGCTTTCTTT. Protein sequence: CASSLGGRAQAFF.

The V and J genes are TRBV25-1 and TRBJ1-2, with D possibly being TRBD1 (5 bases). There are 13 residues in the CDR3. Looked up from germline, CDR1 is MGHDK and CDR2 is SYGVNS. The germline V and J ends were trimmed by 6 bases and 3 bases, with 11 bases remaining between them. The CDR3 protein is CASSEDTDYGYTF. The CDR3 DNA reads TGTGCCAGCAGCGAGGACACCGACTATGGCTACACCTTC.

The rearrangement uses TRBV9 and TRBJ2-7, with a tentative D call TRBD1 (5 bases). CDR3 length equals 15 residues. From germline, CDR1 is SGDLS and CDR2 YYNGEE. V lost 1 base and J lost 0, with 11 bases in between. CDR3 coding DNA: TGTGCCAGCAGCGTATCCGTGACAGACTCCTACGAGCAGTACTTC. Translated, it gives CASSVSVTDSYEQYF.

This chain connects TRBV9 to TRBJ2-6; no reliable D call. This CDR3 is 15 amino acids long. V lost 7 bases to trimming and J lost 4 bases, with 15 bases between them. Germline CDR1 and CDR2: SGDLS and YYNGEE. CDR3 region: CASSIWGSGANVLTF. CDR3 bases: TGTGCCAGCTCCATATGGGGTTCCGGGGCCAACGTCCTGACTTTC.

This clone was seen a handful of times. This chain's CDR3 is CASGTGSTNEKLFF. CDR3 nucleotides: TGCGCCAGCGGTACAGGTTCAACTAATGAAAAACTGTTTTTT. V and J are TRBV4-1 and TRBJ1-4, with D tentatively TRBD1 (5 bases). V gave up 8 bases and J gave up 0 bases, with 10 bases separating them. Germline CDR1 is MGHRA and CDR2 is YSYEKL. The CDR3 loop spans 14 amino acids.

This clone occurred once. V usage is TRBV18 and J usage is TRBJ2-5, with D tentatively TRBD2 (5 bases). V was trimmed by 6 bases and J by 4 bases, leaving 21 bases between them. The CDR3 length is 16 residues. The germline CDR1 and CDR2 sequences are KGHSH and LQKENI. Written as DNA, the CDR3 is TGTGCCAGCTCCCCGTCTGGGTCCCTTACTAGAGAGACCCAGTACTTC. Protein sequence: CASSPSGSLTRETQYF.

This chain joins TRBV14 and TRBJ2-2; TRBD1 aligns across 9 bases. The CDR3 length is 17 residues. The V segment lost 3 bases and the J segment 6 bases; nucleotides outside the gene matches: 11. The V gene's germline CDR1 is SGHDN and CDR2 FVKESK. DNA for the CDR3: TGTGCCAGCAGCCATCTACCGGGACAGGGTGATGCCGGGGAGCTGTTTTTT. Residues: CASSHLPGQGDAGELFF. Combining the CDR3 with reference TRBV14 and TRBJ2-2 gives the whole variable domain EAGVTQFPSHSVIEKGQTVTLRCDPISGHDNLYWYRRVMGKEIKFLLHFVKESKQDESGMPNNRFLAERTGGTYSTLKVQPAELEDSGVYFCASSHLPGQGDAGELFFGEGSRLTVL.

The chain is built from TRBV7-2 and TRBJ1-5, with 7 positions matching TRBD1. The CDR3 sequence is 17 residues long. CDR1 and CDR2 (germline): SGHTA, FQGNSA. V shed 3 bases and J 0 bases; nucleotides not matched to a gene: 8. The CDR3 sequence: CASSLPRQGSSNQPQHF. The CDR3 DNA follows: TGTGCCAGCAGCTTGCCCCGACAGGGCTCTAGCAATCAGCCCCAGCATTTT.

This sequence joins TRBV19 and TRBJ2-4; D not certain. V was pared by 8 bases and J by 6 bases, with 8 bases between. The CDR3 loop spans 11 amino acids. Germline assignment: CDR1 LNHDA and CDR2 SQIVND (reference sequence). Here the CDR3 reads CASEDVNIQYF. DNA of the CDR3: TGTGCCAGTGAAGACGTAAACATTCAGTACTTC. Full variable domain (rest looked up from reference TRBV19 and TRBJ2-4): DGGITQSPKYLFRKEGQNVTLSCEQNLNHDAMYWYRQDPGQGLRLIYYSQIVNDFQKGDIAEGYSVSREKKESFPLTVTSAQKNPTAFYLCASEDVNIQYFGAGTRLSVL.